This entry concerns a single T cell receptor (beta chain). Its antigen is unknown. Making use of molecular barcodes, quantitative 5'-RACE generated TCR beta libraries. TCRdb independently ran MiXCR on the 5' RACE reads; one entry per CDR3 protein. Of roughly 670,000 distinct CDR3 sequences in the sample, 19% were seen once. These data are taken from a study of CD8 T cells in ankylosing spondylitis. Germline CDR1 and CDR2: MGHDK and SYGVNS. The CDR3 runs to 15 residues. Trimming took 1 base from V and 5 from J, leaving 11 bases between them. Study-wide points: Significantly higher representation of disease-linked clones was reported for matched ankylosing spondylitis synovial fluid. Within ankylosing spondylitis blood, a TCR beta motif made up of eight highly homologous variants appeared to be characteristic.

V is TRBV25-1 and J is TRBJ2-2; tentatively, D is TRBD2 (5 bases). Source material: blood, either unsorted or a sorted T cell fraction (not recorded which). The sequence was obtained from a male donor with ankylosing spondylitis. CDR3 DNA: TGTGCCAGCAGTGAATGGCGGACGGGGACCGGGGAGCTGTTTTTT. This gives the protein CASSEWRTGTGELFF.